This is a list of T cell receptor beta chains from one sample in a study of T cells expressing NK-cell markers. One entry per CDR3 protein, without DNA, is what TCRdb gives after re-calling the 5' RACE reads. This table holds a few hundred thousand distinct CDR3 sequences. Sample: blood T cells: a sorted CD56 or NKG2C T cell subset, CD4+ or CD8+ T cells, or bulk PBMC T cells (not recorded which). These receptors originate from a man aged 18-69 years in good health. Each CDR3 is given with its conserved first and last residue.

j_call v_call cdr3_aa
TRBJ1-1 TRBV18 CASSQRSVREIGTEAFF
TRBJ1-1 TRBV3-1 CASSLSGSANTEAFF
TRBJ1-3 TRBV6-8 CATETGTGNTIYF
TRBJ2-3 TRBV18 CASSPVWDSGTSGTDTQYF
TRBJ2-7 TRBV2 CASSENLRQALNEQYF
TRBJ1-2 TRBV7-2 CASSLDPGAPGYTF
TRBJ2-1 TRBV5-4 CASSLIAGGRNNEQFF
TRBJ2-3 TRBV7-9 CASSTLSGFTDTQYF
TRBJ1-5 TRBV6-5 CASSYSNGGIQPQHF
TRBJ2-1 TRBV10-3 CAISESKDSTIKQFF
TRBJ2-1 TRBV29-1 CSVGRLAGLDNEQFF
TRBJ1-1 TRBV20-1 CSASFRESEAFF
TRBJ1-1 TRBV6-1 CASSPGTSLGTEAFF
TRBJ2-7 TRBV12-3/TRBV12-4 CASRSDTFSYEQYF
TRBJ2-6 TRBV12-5 CASGLAWTSGYSGANVLTF
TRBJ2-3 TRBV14 CASSQVSGPLTDTQYF
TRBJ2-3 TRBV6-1 CASSEIARRRSQRGTQYF
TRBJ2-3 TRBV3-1 CASSQDRLAGTTDTQYF
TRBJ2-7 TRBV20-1 CSARSPFDEQYF
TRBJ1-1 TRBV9 CASSEEPRDSEAFF
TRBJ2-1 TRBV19 CASSTPRDRGQPYNEQFF
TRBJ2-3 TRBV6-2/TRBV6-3 CASSYSTSGGGSDTQYF
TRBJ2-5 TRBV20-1 CSASRVFETQYF
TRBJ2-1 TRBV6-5 CASSYAGRVNNEQFF
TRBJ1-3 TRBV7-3 CASSLNAGPSSGNTIYF
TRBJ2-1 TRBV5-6 CASSLEVTSGSQFF
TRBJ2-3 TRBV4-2 CASSEFGRNTDTQYF
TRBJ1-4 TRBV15 CATSTPRWPSEKLFF
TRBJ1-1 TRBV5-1 CASSWAPRTNTEAFF
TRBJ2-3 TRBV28 CASSTRTGRTDTQYF
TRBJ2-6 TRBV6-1 CASSPYRVGANVLTF
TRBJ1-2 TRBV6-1 CASSVDGGYGYTF
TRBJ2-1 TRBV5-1 CASSSSGLALEQFF
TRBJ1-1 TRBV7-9 CASSLYRPDNTEAFF
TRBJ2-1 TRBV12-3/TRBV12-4 CASSLTGRRNEQFF
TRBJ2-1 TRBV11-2 CASSHTTGSSYNEQFF
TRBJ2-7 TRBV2 CASSSAGQGFEQYF
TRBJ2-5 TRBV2 CANTEGSETQYF
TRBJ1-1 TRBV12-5 CASGPGWMEAFF
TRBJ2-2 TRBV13 CASSPPGLPQGGELFF
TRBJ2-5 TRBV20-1 CSASKRETQYF
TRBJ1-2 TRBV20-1 CSASPNYGYTF
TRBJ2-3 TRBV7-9 CASKDRGTDTQYF
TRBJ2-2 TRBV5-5 CASSWRDKVTGELFF
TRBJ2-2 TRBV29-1 CSGLQGARTGELFF
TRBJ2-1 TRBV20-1 CSACRQIVGNEQFF
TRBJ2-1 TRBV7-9 CASSPTGALRLNEQFF
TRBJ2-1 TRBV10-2 CASRDRTSGVNEQFF